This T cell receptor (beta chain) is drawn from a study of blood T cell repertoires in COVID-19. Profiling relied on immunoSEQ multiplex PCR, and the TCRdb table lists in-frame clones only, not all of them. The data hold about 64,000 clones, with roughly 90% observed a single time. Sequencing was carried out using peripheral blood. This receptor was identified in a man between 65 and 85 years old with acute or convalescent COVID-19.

CDR3 DNA sequence: TGTGCCAGCAGCTTGGAGCGGGGGGCTAACTATGGCTACACCTTC. Translated: CASSLERGANYGYTF. The rearrangement links TRBV5-4 to TRBJ1-2; perhaps TRBD1 as D (5 bases). The ends were cut back, 0 bases at V and 0 bases at J, with 9 bases in the middle. Germline loops: CDR1 SGHNT, CDR2 YYREEE (reference sequence). This CDR3 spans 15 amino acids.